This T cell receptor (beta chain) was identified during a study of T cell responses to AZD1222 COVID-19 vaccine. Second doses were pooled across both intervals (about 4 or about 12 weeks). This table comes from immunoSEQ multiplex PCR, and its TCRdb copy is limited to in-frame clones, with some not included. The sample lists 150,000 to 200,000 clones; roughly 88% were seen once. Note on this clone: Its antigen is currently unknown.

The study's findings and limits: Most donors were white British, females outnumbered males, and clonal diversity was possibly underestimated. Repertoires were collected only later (after the peak T cell response had occurred). Dominant at 160-218 and 743-854, vaccine-associated CD4 TCRs also spanned spike.

Germline V gives CDR1 SGHRS, CDR2 YFSETQ. The CDR3 spans 16 residues. V gave up 0 bases and J gave up 6 bases; unmatched junction bases: 11. Sample: peripheral blood, taken 28 days after the second AZD1222 dose. The chain couples TRBV5-1 to TRBJ1-2, with TRBD1 matching over 7 bases. The source is an adult who received the AZD1222 COVID-19 vaccine. For the CDR3, the DNA is TGCGCCAGCAGCTTGGGGGCCACGACAGGGCAAGATGGCTACACCTTC. Protein product: CASSLGATTGQDGYTF. Full variable domain (missing parts from reference TRBV5-1 and TRBJ1-2): KAGVTQTPRYLIKTRGQQVTLSCSPISGHRSVSWYQQTPGQGLQFLFEYFSETQRNKGNFPGRFSGRQFSNSRSEMNVSTLELGDSALYLCASSLGATTGQDGYTFGSGTRLTVV.